This TCR beta chain appears in the sequencing data of a study of blood T cell repertoires in COVID-19. In the original analysis: By means of reference gene primer amplification, nucleated cell counts were estimated. Data came from immunoSEQ multiplex PCR; TCRdb stores just in-frame clones and leaves some out. The DNA was the basis for D and trimming; V, J and clone size are from that table. The profile shows some 250,000 clones, around 81% of them singletons. The CDR3 extends over 13 amino acids. The V segment lost 0 bases and the J segment 8 bases; nucleotides outside the gene matches: 2. The germline V gene encodes CDR1 MNHEY and CDR2 SMNVEV (reference sequence).

Sample: peripheral blood. The chain recombines TRBV27 with TRBJ1-2; TRBD1 matches 8 bases. This TCR was recovered from a woman aged 55-69 years with active or convalescent COVID-19. CDR3 sequence reads: CASSLSDRGGYTF. DNA for the CDR3: TGTGCCAGCAGTTTATCCGACAGGGGCGGCTACACCTTC.